The present entry profiles one T cell receptor (beta chain) with its context. Its antigen is still unknown. The CDR3 sequence is 14 residues long. With 4 bases removed from V and 3 bases from J, the gap between germline ends came to 13 bases. Germline CDR1 and CDR2: SQVTM and ANQGSEA. This sample is drawn from a study of cytotoxic CD8 clonotypes in ibrutinib-treated CLL. The overall study: Specimens for response were gathered following a median roughly 13 months of therapy, spanning 6 to 36. General observations from the study: Sustained-remission and progressing patients had different sampling times. The clonality rise at ibrutinib response reflected private clonotype expansion.

Frozen PBMC stocks contributed roughly 2 micrograms of genomic DNA to the TCR beta libraries. The repertoire was sequenced with immunoSEQ multiplex PCR; TCRdb's copy has only in-frame clones and lacks some. The table shows more than 200,000 clones, with 60% to 75% occurring only once. The sequences come from PBMCs, collected after 24 months of ibrutinib treatment. The TCR sequence derives from a human donor with chronic lymphocytic leukemia. The chain has TRBV29-1 and TRBJ1-5, with D unclear. Written as DNA, the CDR3 is TGCAGCGTTGGTAATTCGGTTCTCAATCAGCCCCAGCATTTT. Amino acid sequence: CSVGNSVLNQPQHF.